The 27 T cell receptor beta chains below all came from one sample that was sequenced in a study of T cells in Graves' hyperthyroidism and ophthalmopathy. From RNA transcripts, TCR beta CDR3 regions were amplified. The HTBI primer set was used in a first-round RT-PCR of the TCR CDR3. MiXCR, applied by TCRdb to the multiplex PCR reads, yields one record per CDR3 protein. The sample lists fewer than 750,000 distinct CDR3 sequences; about 45% were seen once. The sequencing input was peripheral blood or thyroid tissue (not recorded which). The receptors were gathered from a woman younger than 35 with Graves' hyperthyroidism.

This clonotype has a count of ten or more. V and J are TRBV12-3 or TRBV12-4 and TRBJ2-5; D uncertain. The CDR3 is 14 residues long. Trimming removed 3 bases at V and 5 bases at J, with 13 bases between. The CDR3 sequence is CASSLWGSQETQYF. The CDR3 DNA reads as TGTGCCAGCAGTTTGTGGGGTAGCCAGGAGACCCAGTACTTC.

V gene TRBV11-2 combines with J gene TRBJ1-5, with TRBD1 matching 7 bases. CDR1 is SGHAT and CDR2 is FQNNGV in the germline V gene. The ends lost 5 bases at V and 14 bases at J; junction bases unmatched: 12. The CDR3 sequence is 13 residues long. CDR3 in DNA: TGTGCCAGCAGCAAGGACGACAGGGCCCCCAAGCATTTT. It yields the protein CASSKDDRAPKHF.

This clonotype was observed at least ten times. This sequence joins TRBV5-6 and TRBJ1-1; D call uncertain. V lost 4 bases and J lost 6, with 19 bases in between. Germline V CDR1 and CDR2: SGHDT, YYEEEE. This CDR3 is built from 15 residues. CDR3 nucleotide sequence: TGTGCCAGCAGCCCTATCAGAACAAGGACCGCTGAAGCTTTCTTT. This encodes CASSPIRTRTAEAFF.

The chain couples TRBV24-1 to TRBJ2-5; TRBD1 agrees at 7 bases. J was trimmed by 7 bases and V by 4 bases; bases with no gene match: 11. This CDR3 has 15 residues. Per germline, CDR1 KGHDR and CDR2 SFDVKD. The chain's CDR3 is CATSENRGTPGTQYF. As DNA, the CDR3 is TGTGCCACCAGTGAGAACAGGGGAACACCGGGGACCCAGTACTTC.

V gene TRBV4-2 combines with J gene TRBJ2-1; 10 bases agree with TRBD2. The CDR3 has 17 amino acids. V was pared by 0 bases and J by 6 bases, with 8 bases of the junction left unmatched. From germline, CDR1 is LGHNA and CDR2 YNFKEQ. In DNA form, the CDR3 reads TGTGCCAGCAGCCAAGAACTTTCGGGACTAGCGTTCAATGAGCAGTTCTTC. This codes for CASSQELSGLAFNEQFF.

This clonotype showed up many times. The V call is TRBV20-1, the J call TRBJ2-7, with D perhaps matching TRBD1 (6 bases). The CDR3 contains 13 residues. Germline V lookup: CDR1 DFQATT, CDR2 SNEGSKA (reference sequence). Trimming removed 5 bases at V and 2 bases at J, with 13 bases between. CDR3: CSAPGTSTYEQYF. CDR3 in DNA: TGCAGTGCTCCCGGGACATCAACCTACGAGCAGTACTTC.

The table lists this clonotype with a few counts. This chain connects TRBV2 to TRBJ1-3; TRBD1 might be the D (6 bases). Between the trimmed V and J ends, which lost 6 bases and 8 bases, there was a span of 23 bases. The CDR3 sequence is 16 residues long. Germline V gene sequence: CDR1 SNHLY, CDR2 FYNNEI. The CDR3 DNA follows: TGTGCCAGCAGAAGGGGGGCGACTAACTATGGCTACACCATATATTTT. This encodes CASRRGATNYGYTIYF.

This clonotype occurred many times. V gene TRBV19 combines with J gene TRBJ1-1; possibly TRBD1 for D (5 bases). V was shortened by 3 bases and J by 3 bases, with 11 bases between the two germline ends. Germline V gives CDR1 LNHDA, CDR2 SQIVND (reference sequence). This CDR3 is 14 amino acids long. Here the CDR3 DNA reads TGTGCCAGTAGTATGTCGGGGCGACACACTGAAGCTTTCTTT. It translates to CASSMSGRHTEAFF.

For this clonotype: This likely comes from a read error, as the CDR3 has no conserved phenylalanine or tryptophan at its end. The chain employs TRBV15 and TRBJ2-7, with D maybe TRBD1 (6 bases). V lost 3 bases and J lost 6, with 18 bases in between. The CDR3 consists of 15 residues. Germline V gives CDR1 LNHNV, CDR2 YYDKDF (reference sequence). As DNA, the CDR3 is TGTGCCACCAGCAGCGACAGGTATGGGCCCATCGAGCAGTACCTT. As protein: CATSSDRYGPIEQYL.

Comments on this clonotype: At one end, the junction sequence differs from germline, possibly due to a read error. The gene calls are TRBV12-5 and TRBJ2-2; tentative D call: TRBD2 (5 bases). This CDR3 is built from 16 residues. Germline V lookup: CDR1 LGHNT, CDR2 FRNRAP. The CDR3 region has the DNA TGTGCTAGTGGTTTGACACGACGTCTAAACACCGGGGAGCTGCTTTTT. This sequence encodes CASGLTRRLNTGELLF.

This clonotype has a count of ten or more. The J gene is TRBJ2-7, the V gene TRBV20-1; 8 nucleotides agree with TRBD2. This CDR3 comprises 13 residues. Germline assignment: CDR1 DFQATT and CDR2 SNEGSKA (reference sequence). V shed 3 bases, J shed 6 bases, and the junction held 7 bases outside the gene matches. The CDR3 DNA is TGCAGTGCTAGGGAAGCGGGAGAGCCCGAGCAGTACTTC. It codes for CSAREAGEPEQYF.

This clonotype was detected ten times or more. The genes are TRBV7-9 and TRBJ1-3; D unresolved. Trimming took 1 base from V and 3 from J, leaving 4 bases between them. The CDR3 length is 13 residues. In germline, CDR1 is SEHNR, CDR2 FQNEAQ (reference sequence). The CDR3 is CASSLVLGNTIYF. The CDR3, as DNA: TGTGCCAGCAGCTTAGTGCTTGGAAACACCATATATTTT.

This clonotype was recorded at least ten times. The chain couples TRBV4-1 to TRBJ2-7; 7 bases align to TRBD1. Germline-derived CDR1 and CDR2 are MGHRA and YSYEKL. V trimming: 2 bases; J trimming: 5 bases; junction bases outside the gene matches: 9. The CDR3 is 15 residues long. The chain's CDR3 is CASSQTGTDHNEQYF. CDR3 bases: TGCGCCAGCAGCCAAACCGGGACAGACCACAACGAGCAGTACTTC.

This clonotype was picked up many times. The chain joins TRBV15 to TRBJ2-7; D not resolved. Germline CDR1 LNHNV, CDR2 YYDKDF (reference sequence). The CDR3 length is 14 residues. V was trimmed by 3 bases and J by 3 bases, leaving 12 bases between them. The CDR3 sequence: CATSSLGFGYEQYF. CDR3 nucleotide sequence: TGTGCCACCAGCAGCCTGGGGTTTGGCTACGAGCAGTACTTC.

This clonotype was seen repeatedly, ten times or more. The CDR3 sequence: CASSASGRVDTGELFF. CDR3 nucleotides: TGTGCCAGTAGTGCTAGCGGGAGGGTTGACACCGGGGAGCTGTTTTTT. The V and J genes are TRBV19 and TRBJ2-2, with 12 bases fitting TRBD2. V lost 5 bases and J lost 3; bases outside the gene matches: 4. CDR1 is LNHDA and CDR2 is SQIVND in the germline V gene (reference sequence). The CDR3 loop spans 16 amino acids.

This clonotype was seen many times. V and J are TRBV2 and TRBJ2-7, with 7 nucleotides matching TRBD2. V lost 7 bases to trimming and J lost 3 bases; unmatched junction nucleotides: 3. The CDR3 runs 12 residues. The V gene's germline CDR1 is SNHLY and CDR2 FYNNEI. CDR3 protein: CASTRGDYEQYF. The CDR3, as DNA: TGTGCCAGCACTCGGGGGGACTACGAGCAGTACTTC.

This clonotype was recorded at least ten times. V and J are TRBV6-6 and TRBJ2-7; D gene unclear. The CDR3 consists of 15 residues. Between the trimmed V and J ends, which lost 2 bases and 0 bases, there was a span of 11 bases. Germline CDR1 reads MNHNY; CDR2 reads SVGAGI (reference sequence). In DNA form, the CDR3 reads TGTGCCAGCAGTTACATCGGAAGTTTCTCCTACGAGCAGTACTTC. This translates into CASSYIGSFSYEQYF.

J is TRBJ2-7 and V is TRBV29-1; the match to TRBD2 covers 7 bases. The V and J ends lost 8 bases and 6 bases, in that order; junction bases with no gene match: 10. Germline loops: CDR1 SQVTM, CDR2 ANQGSEA. The CDR3 totals 12 residues. The CDR3 DNA follows: TGCAGCCCCCAAGGACTAGGTCGCGAGCAGTACTTC. This sequence encodes CSPQGLGREQYF.

The V call is TRBV7-9, the J call TRBJ2-5, with 8 bases that match TRBD2. The J call may be in error: the DNA end matches TRBJ2-1 better. This CDR3 has 13 residues. Germline CDR1 SEHNR, CDR2 FQNEAQ (reference sequence). The CDR3 DNA sequence: TGTGCCAGCAGCTATCCTACGGGGGGGGGGCAGTTCTTC. It yields the protein CASSYPTGGGQFF.

The table lists this clonotype with many counts. The gene calls are TRBV4-1 and TRBJ1-2; D gene uncertain. There are 14 residues in the CDR3. Germline V gene sequence: CDR1 MGHRA, CDR2 YSYEKL. The V end was cut by 0 bases, the J end by 4 bases, with 9 bases between. CDR3 amino acids: CASSQEGNLYGYTF. The CDR3 bases are TGCGCCAGCAGCCAAGAGGGGAACCTCTATGGCTACACCTTC.

This clonotype was observed many times. An end of the junction does not agree with germline; a read error may underlie this. J is TRBJ1-4 and V is TRBV29-1, with 7 bases fitting TRBD1. The CDR3 covers 10 residues. Looked up from germline, CDR1 is SQVTM and CDR2 is ANQGSEA. The CDR3: CSVTSRDSVF. CDR3 nucleotide sequence: TGCAGCGTCACGTCCCGGGACAGTGTATTC.

There are many counts of this clonotype. This chain uses TRBV9 with TRBJ1-2; D gene ambiguous. Between the trimmed V and J ends, which lost 3 bases and 2 bases, there was a span of 11 bases. This CDR3 contains 14 residues. Germline V gives CDR1 SGDLS, CDR2 YYNGEE. Here the CDR3 reads CASSAEKINYGYTF. The CDR3 coding sequence is TGTGCCAGCAGCGCGGAGAAGATCAACTATGGCTACACCTTC.

In this sample, this clonotype turned up many times. V is TRBV4-3 and J is TRBJ2-7; perhaps TRBD2 as D (6 bases). Germline V gene sequence: CDR1 LGHNA, CDR2 YSLEER. V was trimmed by 3 bases and J by 6 bases, leaving 12 bases between them. This CDR3 has 13 residues. The CDR3 nucleotides read TGCGCCAGCAGCCAGGGACTCTGGGGCGAGCAGTACTTC. Protein: CASSQGLWGEQYF.

This clonotype has only a few counts. This chain uses TRBV10-3 with TRBJ1-3; possibly TRBD1 for D (5 bases). Per the germline V gene, CDR1 is ENHRY and CDR2 is SYGVKD. Deletions cut 8 bases from V and 2 bases from J, with 10 bases between. The CDR3 contains 13 residues. CDR3 residues: CAIAGGTGNTIYF. CDR3 bases: TGTGCCATCGCCGGGGGGACTGGAAACACCATATATTTT.

The chain couples TRBV7-9 to TRBJ1-3; D is undetermined. Per the germline V gene, CDR1 is SEHNR and CDR2 is FQNEAQ (reference sequence). The CDR3 covers 12 residues. V was trimmed by 0 bases and J by 7 bases, leaving 4 bases between them. Written as DNA, the CDR3 is TGTGCCAGCAGCTTAGCCATGAACACCATATATTTT. Translating it yields CASSLAMNTIYF.

J is TRBJ1-4 and V is TRBV7-9; possibly TRBD1 for D (6 bases). V gave up 1 base and J gave up 10 bases, with 19 bases separating them. This CDR3 has 16 amino acids. Germline V lookup: CDR1 SEHNR, CDR2 FQNEAQ (reference sequence). The DNA of the CDR3 is TGTGCCAGCAGCTTAGAGTCTGGGGGCGTTTCGGGAAAACTGTTTTTT. Amino acid sequence: CASSLESGGVSGKLFF.

In its sample, this clonotype was seen once. Here the CDR3 omits its conserved ending phenylalanine or tryptophan, so a read error is the likely source. It is unclear where the CDR3 begins or ends on the DNA, so no DNA is shown, and the CDR3 is as TCRdb lists it. The gene calls are TRBV7-6 and TRBJ2-6; the table's D call TRBD2 went unverified against the DNA. The CDR3 is 10 amino acids in total, end residues counted. From germline, CDR1 is SGHVS and CDR2 FNYEAQ. The CDR3 here is CASSYLLRTD.